Listed here is a single T cell receptor (beta chain). Its antigen remains unknown. A multiplex PCR was run with 60 Vbeta primers and 13 Jbeta primers. Profiling relied on immunoSEQ multiplex PCR, and the TCRdb table lists in-frame clones only, not all of them. This sample yields roughly 150,000 clones, of which about 81% are seen a single time; almost 3% belongs to the top ten. This specimen comes from a study of cytomegalovirus exposure and HLA in healthy donors. General observations from the study: In an earlier analysis, in fewer than 700 donors, most V segments appeared productive either ~87% or ~30% of the time. In most subjects, TCR beta sequences reportedly gave accurate predictions of HLA-A and HLA-B alleles. More clonal expansion characterized HLA-associated TCR beta chains than equally common others in a later analysis.

Germline CDR1 is SGHDT and CDR2 is YYEEEE. The V end was cut by 3 bases, the J end by 5 bases, with 11 bases between. The CDR3 is made up of 13 amino acids. The receptor was derived from a woman aged 45-59 years in good health and CMV-seropositive. The sequenced material came from PBMCs. The gene calls are TRBV5-6 and TRBJ1-2; D remains ambiguous. This CDR3 is CASSSQFLYGYTF. DNA for the CDR3: TGTGCCAGCAGCTCACAGTTCCTTTATGGCTACACCTTC.